These 19 T cell receptor beta chains were sequenced from one sample in a study of T cells expressing NK-cell markers. For each CDR3 protein, TCRdb gives one entry from its re-call of the 5' RACE reads, without DNA. In all, the sample yields about 460,000 distinct CDR3 sequences. Sequencing was done on a sample of blood T cells: a sorted CD56 or NKG2C T cell subset, CD4+ or CD8+ T cells, or bulk PBMC T cells (not recorded which). These receptors were collected from a woman between 45 and 60 years old in good health.

This CDR3 is CSVTTFGGLAGATDTQYF. The V gene is TRBV29-1, the J gene TRBJ2-3; TCRdb outputs TRBD2, but without DNA this stays unchecked. The germline V gene encodes CDR1 SQVTM and CDR2 ANQGSEA. The CDR3 has 18 residues.

The rearrangement links TRBV5-1 to TRBJ2-2; TCRdb calls TRBD2, which cannot be checked without DNA. Per germline, CDR1 SGHRS and CDR2 YFSETQ. The CDR3 runs to 17 residues. CDR3 loop: CASSRAGGPPNTGELFF.

The chain links TRBV14 to TRBJ1-6. Germline V CDR1 and CDR2: SGHDN, FVKESK. The CDR3 loop spans 16 amino acids. CDR3 region: CASSQVRGTYNSPLHF.

The chain links TRBV29-1 to TRBJ1-1. CDR3 size: 13 residues. Germline V CDR1 and CDR2: SQVTM, ANQGSEA. The CDR3 here is CSSIGLPNTEAFF.

V is TRBV3-1 and J is TRBJ2-2; TCRdb's D call of TRBD1 is untestable without DNA. Germline CDR1 LGHDT, CDR2 YNNKEL (reference sequence). The CDR3 sequence is 15 residues long. CDR3: CASSHGGLYTGELFF.

The genes are TRBV11-3 and TRBJ2-2. The CDR3 loop spans 14 amino acids. From germline, CDR1 is SGHNT and CDR2 YENEEA. The CDR3 region is CASSIAANTGELFF.

The V and J genes are TRBV9 and TRBJ2-3. The germline CDR1 and CDR2 sequences are SGDLS and YYNGEE. CDR3 length: 15 residues. This CDR3 is CASTLSGTSTDTQYF.

V is TRBV28 and J is TRBJ1-2; TCRdb's assignment of TRBD1 cannot be checked, as there is no DNA. Germline CDR1 is MDHEN and CDR2 is SYDVKM. The CDR3 is 15 residues long. CDR3 protein: CASSYGGQGFGGYTF.

CDR3 sequence reads: CASSPPGTGRWSEAFF. The chain is built from TRBV4-1 and TRBJ1-1; TCRdb designates TRBD1, a call that cannot be tested without DNA. This CDR3 spans 16 amino acids. Germline lookup yields CDR1 MGHRA and CDR2 YSYEKL.

V usage is TRBV12-3 or TRBV12-4 and J usage is TRBJ2-1; TCRdb names TRBD2, which stays unverified in the absence of DNA. The length of the CDR3 is 16 residues. The CDR3 loop reads CASSREGGRVLDEQFF.

The V call is TRBV12-3 or TRBV12-4, the J call TRBJ1-1; TCRdb designates TRBD1, a call that cannot be tested without DNA. This CDR3 is built from 14 residues. This chain's CDR3 is CASSFQGTNTEAFF.

V and J are TRBV11-3 and TRBJ1-4. Germline assignment: CDR1 SGHNT and CDR2 YENEEA. The CDR3 runs 14 residues. The CDR3 is CASSWSQMREKLFF.

V usage is TRBV24-1 and J usage is TRBJ2-5; the D call of TRBD1 rests on TCRdb alone, since no DNA is present to check it. Germline assignment: CDR1 KGHDR and CDR2 SFDVKD. The CDR3 spans 14 residues. This chain's CDR3 is CATSDSPLGGTQYF.

The rearrangement links TRBV7-9 to TRBJ1-1; TCRdb's D gene call, TRBD1, goes unchecked for lack of DNA. The germline CDR1 and CDR2 sequences are SEHNR and FQNEAQ (reference sequence). The length of the CDR3 is 15 residues. CDR3 loop: CASSPRQGRGTEAFF.

The chain is built from TRBV24-1 and TRBJ2-1; the TRBD2 assignment by TCRdb is unverifiable without DNA. The CDR3 spans 15 residues. Germline loops: CDR1 KGHDR, CDR2 SFDVKD. The CDR3 spells CATSDFRLADNEQFF.

This chain uses TRBV29-1 with TRBJ2-7; as DNA is missing, the TRBD1 call by TCRdb cannot be tested. In germline, CDR1 is SQVTM, CDR2 ANQGSEA. The CDR3 loop spans 13 amino acids. CDR3 region: CSVPGQGRYEQYF.

The chain is built from TRBV12-3 or TRBV12-4 and TRBJ2-5; TCRdb indicates TRBD2, and absent DNA this call remains unverified. This CDR3 spans 16 amino acids. The CDR3 loop is CASSSGLAGGQETQYF.

The V gene is TRBV11-3, the J gene TRBJ2-7; the D gene TCRdb calls, TRBD1, cannot be checked with no DNA. The CDR3 totals 15 residues. CDR1 and CDR2 (germline): SGHNT, YENEEA. CDR3 in amino acids: CASSLGDRVSYEQYF.

The chain couples TRBV6-5 to TRBJ1-1. Germline V gene data show CDR1 as MNHEY and CDR2 as SVGAGI. This CDR3 has 12 amino acids. CDR3 amino acids: CASTTVGTGAFF.